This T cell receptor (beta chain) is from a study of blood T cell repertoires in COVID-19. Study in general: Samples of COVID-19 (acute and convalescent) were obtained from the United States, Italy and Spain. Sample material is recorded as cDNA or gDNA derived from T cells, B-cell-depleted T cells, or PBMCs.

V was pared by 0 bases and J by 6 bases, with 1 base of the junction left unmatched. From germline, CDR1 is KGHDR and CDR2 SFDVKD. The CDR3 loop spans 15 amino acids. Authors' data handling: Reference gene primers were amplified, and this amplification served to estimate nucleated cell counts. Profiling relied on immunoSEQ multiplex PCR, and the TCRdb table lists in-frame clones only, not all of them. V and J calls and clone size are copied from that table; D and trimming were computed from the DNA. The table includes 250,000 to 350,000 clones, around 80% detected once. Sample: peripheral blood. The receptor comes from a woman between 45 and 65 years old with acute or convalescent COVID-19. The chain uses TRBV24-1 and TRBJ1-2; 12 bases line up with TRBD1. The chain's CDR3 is CATSDLGTGGDGYTF. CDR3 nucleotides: TGTGCCACCAGTGATTTGGGGACAGGGGGCGATGGCTACACCTTC.